This T cell receptor (beta chain) was sequenced for a study of T cells in Graves' hyperthyroidism and ophthalmopathy. This CDR3 has 12 residues. CDR1 and CDR2 from the germline V gene are MDHEN and SYDVKM. The V end lost 5 bases, the J end lost 7 bases, and 8 bases lay between the germline ends. This clonotype occurred many times. It was RNA transcripts that yielded the amplified TCR beta CDR3 regions. Researchers ran a first-round RT-PCR on the TCR CDR3 using the HTBI primer set. TCRdb analysed the multiplex PCR reads with MiXCR anew, one entry per CDR3 protein. Of about 280,000 distinct CDR3 sequences in the sample, less than 30% were seen once.

The receptor comes from a man aged 40-49 years with Graves' hyperthyroidism that later progressed to Graves' ophthalmopathy. Specimen: blood. The chain joins TRBV28 to TRBJ2-2, with D hard to call. For the CDR3, the DNA is TGTGCCAGCAGTCCAATGTTCGGGGAGCTGTTTTTT. Encoded protein: CASSPMFGELFF.